This TCR beta chain was identified during a study of blood T cells in healthy people across ages (dated by TCRdb to 2014 to 2015). Describing the broader study: In model experiments, roughly one uniquely barcoded TCR beta cDNA molecule per two T cells was captured by template switching. Donors were grouped into four age groups: young (average 16 years), middle-aged (under 40), aged (about 59) and long-lived (less than 85). Using deep sequencing normalized with unique cDNA molecular identifiers, the study measured how TCR beta repertoire diversity changes with age. Donors of different ages were randomly distributed across sequencing lanes to avoid experimental bias. The study analyzed two additional independent replicas of 1 million unique cDNA reads from the same blood draw for two donors, one aged 18 to 29 and one aged 80 or older.

This clonotype was observed a handful of times. Its antigen has not been determined. No base quality values were provided; no much bigger clone lies one nucleotide off. Trimming accounts for 5 bases at V and 4 bases at J, while the number of junction bases matched to no gene is 2. CDR1 and CDR2, per the germline V gene, are SGHVS and FQNEAQ. The CDR3 sequence holds 15 residues, the cysteine and phenylalanine included. The read is trimmed to its CDR3 DNA, 45 bases read in frame from base 1. General study outcomes and caveats: Estimates of total diversity from one million sequenced T cells were regarded as lower bounds and underestimates. As age increased, observed TCR beta diversity per million T cells dropped in a roughly linear way, and a significant reduction was already evident by age roughly 40. Because the CMV infection status of the donors was unknown, age-related changes in expanded clonotypes may potentially have been confounded. The long-lived group showed more naive CD4+ T cells, fewer expanded clones and increased TCR diversity than the aged group, suggesting age selection. The percentage of naive T cells measured by flow cytometry correlated strongly with observed TCR beta diversity. Conclusive comparison of naive and antigen-experienced compartments was prevented by the profiling of bulk unsorted PBMCs.

Systemically healthy Caucasian individuals from Russia, approximately 39 in total and aged roughly 6 to 100 years, were included as donors. Approximately 9 milliliters of peripheral blood were collected from each donor into EDTA-treated Vacutainer tubes. Ficoll-Paque density-gradient centrifugation was used to isolate PBMCs, with at least 6.5 million obtained per sample. Trizol reagent was used to extract total RNA from the PBMCs, yielding at least 5 micrograms per sample. For every donor, an aliquot of PBMCs went through flow cytometry to measure the percentages of naive CD45RAhigh/CD27high T cells. The library was made by 5' RACE. The reads were generated on an Illumina HiSeq 2500. A second PCR of about 6 to 12 cycles was run with a J-beta primer mix and a sample-barcoded 5' primer. A unique molecular identifier was introduced onto each TCR beta cDNA molecule by a template-switch 5' adaptor carrying 12 random nucleotides. Each sample yielded at least 3 million CDR3-containing paired-end reads. First-strand cDNA was synthesized from all RNA with the Mint cDNA synthesis kit, primed by a TRBC-specific oligonucleotide. After uracil-DNA glycosylase treatment, a first 18-cycle PCR used universal primers M1SS and BC2_uni_R on all cDNA. The study's own analysis went as follows. For normalization, 1 million high-quality reads were randomly selected from each sample, with every read carrying a distinct molecular identifier. Reads with shared molecular identifiers were discarded instead of being binned into consensus sequences. MiTCR, run with a Q25 quality threshold and the strictest error-elimination algorithm, handled CDR3 identification, clonotype clustering and error correction. A nonparametric unseen species model with Euler transformation was used to estimate a lower bound on total TCR beta diversity. The public reads were quality trimmed at Q25 with fastp and then assembled into clones with MiXCR by TCRdb, keeping productive beta chains. Duplicate CDR3 protein sequences are folded into a single record with the most common DNA and genes. For this entry, the V and J calls and clone size follow TCRdb and not the study's own pipeline. The sample table contains hundreds of thousands of distinct CDR3 sequences; only one count was recorded for just over 55% of them. 20% to 30% of the sample belongs to the ten largest clones.

Material: blood. The source is a man in his forties or fifties in good health. The sequence links TRBV7-8 to TRBJ2-1, with 13 bases aligning to TRBD2. The bases read TGTGCCAGCAGCCAACTAGCGGGAGGGTACAATGAGCAGTTCTTC. Its translation reads: CASSQLAGGYNEQFF.